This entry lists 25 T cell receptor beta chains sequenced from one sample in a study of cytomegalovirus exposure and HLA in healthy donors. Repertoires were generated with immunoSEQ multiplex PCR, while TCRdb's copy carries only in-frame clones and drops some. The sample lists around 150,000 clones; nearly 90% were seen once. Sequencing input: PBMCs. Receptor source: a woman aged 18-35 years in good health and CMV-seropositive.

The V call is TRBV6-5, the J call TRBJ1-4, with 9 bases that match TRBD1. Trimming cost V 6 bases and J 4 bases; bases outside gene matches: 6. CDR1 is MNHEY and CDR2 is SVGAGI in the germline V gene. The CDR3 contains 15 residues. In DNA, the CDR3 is TGTGCCAGCAGGAGAGTGGACAGGGGTAATGAAAAACTGTTTTTT. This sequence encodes CASRRVDRGNEKLFF.

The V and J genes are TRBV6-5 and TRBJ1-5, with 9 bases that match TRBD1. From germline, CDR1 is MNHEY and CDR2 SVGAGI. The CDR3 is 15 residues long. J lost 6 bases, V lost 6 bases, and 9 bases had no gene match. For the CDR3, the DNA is TGTGCCAGCAGAGGGACAGGGAGGGTGGGTCAGCCCCAGCATTTT. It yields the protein CASRGTGRVGQPQHF.

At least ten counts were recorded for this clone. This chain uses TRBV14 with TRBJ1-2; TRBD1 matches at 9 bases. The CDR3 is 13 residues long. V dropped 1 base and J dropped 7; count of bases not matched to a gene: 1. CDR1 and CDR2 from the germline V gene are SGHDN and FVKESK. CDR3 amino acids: CASSQGTGVGYTF. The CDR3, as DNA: TGTGCCAGCAGCCAAGGGACAGGGGTTGGCTACACCTTC.

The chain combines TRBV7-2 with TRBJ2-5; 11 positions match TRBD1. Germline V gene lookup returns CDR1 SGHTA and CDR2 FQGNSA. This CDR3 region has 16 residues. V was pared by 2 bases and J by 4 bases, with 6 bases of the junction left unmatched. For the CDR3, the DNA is TGTGCCAGCAGCTTATCCGGGACAGGGGGAGGAGAGACCCAGTACTTC. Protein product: CASSLSGTGGGETQYF.

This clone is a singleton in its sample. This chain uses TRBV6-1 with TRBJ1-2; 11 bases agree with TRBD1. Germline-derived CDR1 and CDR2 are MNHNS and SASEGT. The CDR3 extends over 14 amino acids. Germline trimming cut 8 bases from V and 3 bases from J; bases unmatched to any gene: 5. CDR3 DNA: TGTGCCAGCCAGCCGGGACAGGGGGACTATGGCTACACCTTC. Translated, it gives CASQPGQGDYGYTF.

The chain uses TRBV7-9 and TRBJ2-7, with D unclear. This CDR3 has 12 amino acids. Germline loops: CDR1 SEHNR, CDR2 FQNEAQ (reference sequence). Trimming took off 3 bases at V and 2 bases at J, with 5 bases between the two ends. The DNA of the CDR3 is TGTGCCAGCAGCTTCCGGGCCTACGAGCAGTACTTC. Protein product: CASSFRAYEQYF.

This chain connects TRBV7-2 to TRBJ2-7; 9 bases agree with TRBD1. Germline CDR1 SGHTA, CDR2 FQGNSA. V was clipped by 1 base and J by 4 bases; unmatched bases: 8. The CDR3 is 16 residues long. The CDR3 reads CASSLGVPTGGYEQYF. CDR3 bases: TGTGCCAGCAGCTTAGGAGTTCCGACAGGGGGTTACGAGCAGTACTTC.

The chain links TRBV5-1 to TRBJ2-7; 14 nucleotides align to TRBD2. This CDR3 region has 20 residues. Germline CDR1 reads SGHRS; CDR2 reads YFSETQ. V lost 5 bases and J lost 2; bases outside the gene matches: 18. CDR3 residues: CASRGLAGEVQRGRTYEQYF. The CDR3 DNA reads TGCGCCAGCAGGGGACTAGCGGGAGAGGTGCAAAGAGGACGTACCTACGAGCAGTACTTC.

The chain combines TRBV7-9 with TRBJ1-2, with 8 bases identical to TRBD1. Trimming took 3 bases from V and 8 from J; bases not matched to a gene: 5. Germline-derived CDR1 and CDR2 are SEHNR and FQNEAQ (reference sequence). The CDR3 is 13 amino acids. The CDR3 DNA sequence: TGTGCCAGCAGCTTGGGGACAGGCCTCGGCTACACCTTC. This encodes CASSLGTGLGYTF. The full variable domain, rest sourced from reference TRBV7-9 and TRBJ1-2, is DTGVSQNPRHKITKRGQNVTFRCDPISEHNRLYWYRQTLGQGPEFLTYFQNEAQLEKSRLLSDRFSAERPKGSFSTLEIQRTEQGDSAMYLCASSLGTGLGYTFGSGTRLTVV.

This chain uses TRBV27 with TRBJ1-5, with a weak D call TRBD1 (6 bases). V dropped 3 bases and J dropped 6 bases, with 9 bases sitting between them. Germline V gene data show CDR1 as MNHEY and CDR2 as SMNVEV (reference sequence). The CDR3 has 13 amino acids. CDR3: CASSFTGTQPQHF. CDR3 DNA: TGTGCCAGCAGTTTTACAGGGACTCAGCCCCAGCATTTT.

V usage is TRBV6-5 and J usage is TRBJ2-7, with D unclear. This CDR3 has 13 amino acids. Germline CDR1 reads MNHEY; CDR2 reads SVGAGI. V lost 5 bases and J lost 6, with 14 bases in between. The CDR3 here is CASSERRPSEQYF. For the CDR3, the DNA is TGTGCCAGCAGTGAGAGGCGTCCCAGCGAGCAGTACTTC.

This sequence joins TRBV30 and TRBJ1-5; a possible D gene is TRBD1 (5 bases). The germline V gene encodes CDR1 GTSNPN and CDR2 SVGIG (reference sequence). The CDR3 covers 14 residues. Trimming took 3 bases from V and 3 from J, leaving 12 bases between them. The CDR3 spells CAWSTGGFNQPQHF. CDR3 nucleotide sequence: TGTGCCTGGAGCACCGGGGGATTCAATCAGCCCCAGCATTTT.

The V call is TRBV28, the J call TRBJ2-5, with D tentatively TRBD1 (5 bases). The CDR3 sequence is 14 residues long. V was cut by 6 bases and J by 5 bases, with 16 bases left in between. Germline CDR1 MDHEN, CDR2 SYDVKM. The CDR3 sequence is CASRGRKYWETQYF. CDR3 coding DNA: TGTGCCAGCAGGGGGCGCAAATATTGGGAGACCCAGTACTTC.

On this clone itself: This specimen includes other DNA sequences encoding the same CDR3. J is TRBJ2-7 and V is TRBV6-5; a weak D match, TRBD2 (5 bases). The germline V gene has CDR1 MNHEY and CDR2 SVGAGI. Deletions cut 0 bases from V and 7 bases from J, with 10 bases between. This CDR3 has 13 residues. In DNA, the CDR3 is TGTGCCAGCAGTTACTCGCTAGCTGAAGAGCAGTACTTC. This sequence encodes CASSYSLAEEQYF.

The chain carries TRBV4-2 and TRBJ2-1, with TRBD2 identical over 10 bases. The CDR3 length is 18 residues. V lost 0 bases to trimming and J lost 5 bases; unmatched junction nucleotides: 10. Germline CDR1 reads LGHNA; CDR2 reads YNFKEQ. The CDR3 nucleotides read TGTGCCAGCAGCCAAGAAAGCGCTAGCGGGGGCCGCCACAATGAGCAGTTCTTC. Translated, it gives CASSQESASGGRHNEQFF.

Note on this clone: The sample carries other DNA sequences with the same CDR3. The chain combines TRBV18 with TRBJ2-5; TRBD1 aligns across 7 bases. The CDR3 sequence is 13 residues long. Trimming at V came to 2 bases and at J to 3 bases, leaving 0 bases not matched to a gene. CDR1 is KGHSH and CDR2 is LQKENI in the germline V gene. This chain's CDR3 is CASSPGTEETQYF. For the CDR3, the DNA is TGTGCCAGCTCACCAGGGACAGAAGAGACCCAGTACTTC.

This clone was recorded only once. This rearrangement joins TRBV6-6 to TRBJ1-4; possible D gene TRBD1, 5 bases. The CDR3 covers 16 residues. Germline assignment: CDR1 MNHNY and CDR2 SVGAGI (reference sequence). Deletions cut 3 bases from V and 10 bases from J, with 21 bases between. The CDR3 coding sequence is TGTGCCAGCAGTTATTTCGGGCTGGGGCGGGAAGGAAAACTGTTTTTT. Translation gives CASSYFGLGREGKLFF.

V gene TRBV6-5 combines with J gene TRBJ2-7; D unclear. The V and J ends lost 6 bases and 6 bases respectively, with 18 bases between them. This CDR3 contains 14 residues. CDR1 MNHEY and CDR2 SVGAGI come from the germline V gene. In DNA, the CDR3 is TGTGCCAGCAGCCGCTCCCAGGTGGTTGGCGAGCAGTACTTC. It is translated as CASSRSQVVGEQYF.

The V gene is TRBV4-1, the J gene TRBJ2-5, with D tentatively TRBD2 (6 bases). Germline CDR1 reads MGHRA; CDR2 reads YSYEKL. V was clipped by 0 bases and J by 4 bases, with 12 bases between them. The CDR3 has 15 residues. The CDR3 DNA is TGCGCCAGCAGCCAAGATGGGGAGGTAGTAGAGACCCAGTACTTC. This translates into CASSQDGEVVETQYF.

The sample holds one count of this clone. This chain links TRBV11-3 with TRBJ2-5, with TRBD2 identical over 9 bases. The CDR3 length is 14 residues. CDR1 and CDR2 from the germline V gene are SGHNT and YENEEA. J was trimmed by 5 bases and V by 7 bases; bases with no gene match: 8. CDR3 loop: CASTYIAGVETQYF. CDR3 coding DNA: TGTGCCAGCACCTATATAGCGGGAGTTGAGACCCAGTACTTC.

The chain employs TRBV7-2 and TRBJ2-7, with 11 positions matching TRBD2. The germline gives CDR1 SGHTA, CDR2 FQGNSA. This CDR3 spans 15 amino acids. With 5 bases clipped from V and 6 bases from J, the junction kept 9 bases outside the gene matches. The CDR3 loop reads CASSPGGLAGGEQYF. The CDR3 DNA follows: TGTGCCAGCAGCCCAGGAGGCCTAGCGGGAGGCGAGCAGTACTTC.

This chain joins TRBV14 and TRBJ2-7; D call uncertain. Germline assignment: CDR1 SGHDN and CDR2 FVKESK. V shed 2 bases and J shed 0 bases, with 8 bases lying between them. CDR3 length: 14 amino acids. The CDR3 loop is CASSQYTSSYEQYF. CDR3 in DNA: TGTGCCAGCAGCCAATACACCAGCTCCTACGAGCAGTACTTC.

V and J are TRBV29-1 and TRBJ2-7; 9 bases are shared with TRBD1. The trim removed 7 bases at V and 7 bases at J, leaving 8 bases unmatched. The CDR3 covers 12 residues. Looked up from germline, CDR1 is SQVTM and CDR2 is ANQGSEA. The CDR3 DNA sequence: TGCAGCGCTCGGACAGGGGTAAGGGAGCAGTACTTC. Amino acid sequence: CSARTGVREQYF.

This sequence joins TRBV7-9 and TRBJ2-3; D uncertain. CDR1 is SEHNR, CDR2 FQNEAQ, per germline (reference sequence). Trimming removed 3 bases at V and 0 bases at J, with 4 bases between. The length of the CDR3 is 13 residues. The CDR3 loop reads CASSFSSTDTQYF. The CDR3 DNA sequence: TGTGCCAGCAGCTTCTCTAGCACAGATACGCAGTATTTT.

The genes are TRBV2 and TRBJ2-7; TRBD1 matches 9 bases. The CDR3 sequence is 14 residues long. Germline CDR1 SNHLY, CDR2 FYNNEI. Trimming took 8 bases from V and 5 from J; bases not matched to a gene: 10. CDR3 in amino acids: CASLPGQGQDEQYF. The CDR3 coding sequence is TGTGCCAGCTTACCCGGACAGGGGCAGGACGAGCAGTACTTC.